This entry features one TCR beta chain sequence. As yet, its antigen is unknown. Germline CDR1 reads SEHNR; CDR2 reads FQNEAQ (reference sequence). The ends lost 6 bases at V and 11 bases at J; junction bases unmatched: 8. There are 12 residues in the CDR3. The data were taken from a study of T cells in Graves' hyperthyroidism and ophthalmopathy. TCR beta CDR3 regions were amplified from RNA transcripts. The HTBI primer set was used in a first-round RT-PCR of the TCR CDR3. Using its own MiXCR run on the multiplex PCR reads, TCRdb lists one record per CDR3 protein. This table holds roughly 800,000 distinct CDR3 sequences, roughly 37% found once. General study points: The model predicted ophthalmopathy a median 6.5 months before onset.

This rearrangement joins TRBV7-9 to TRBJ1-2, with 8 positions matching TRBD1. The sample taken for sequencing was blood. The clonotype comes from a man aged 18 to 29 with Graves' hyperthyroidism. CDR3 sequence: CASSSPGTGYTF. The CDR3 DNA reads TGTGCCAGCAGTTCCCCCGGGACAGGATACACCTTC.